Listed below are T cell receptor beta chains from one sample, sequenced in a study of blood T cell repertoires in COVID-19. TCRdb's copy holds only in-frame clones and misses some; the assay was immunoSEQ multiplex PCR. The sample has tens of thousands of clones, roughly four fifths seen once. The specimen was peripheral blood. These receptors all come from a woman aged 60 to 75 with acute or convalescent COVID-19. The CDR3 runs from the conserved cysteine through the conserved F or W. D genes are given only for firm matches. For some rows the clone size is stated as once, few or many, or as a class when expanded; others skip it.

d_call	cdr3_length	clone_size	v_call	j_call	cdr3_nt	cdr3_aa
NA	12	NA	TRBV6-5	TRBJ1-5	TGTGCCAGCAGAATAAGGGGGCAGCCCCAGCATTTT	CASRIRGQPQHF
NA	13	NA	TRBV30	TRBJ1-2	TGTGCCTGGAGTACCGAGGCTAACTATGGCTACACCTTC	CAWSTEANYGYTF
NA	14	few	TRBV18	TRBJ1-5	TGTGCCAGCTCATCCGTTTCAGGGGATCAGCCCCAGCATTTT	CASSSVSGDQPQHF
NA	12	NA	TRBV5-8	TRBJ1-2	TGTGCCAGCAGCTATCGGAGCTATGGCTACACCTTC	CASSYRSYGYTF
NA	17	once	TRBV10-2	TRBJ1-1	TGCGCCAGCCGCCTAGGGCGGGCTACAATTATGAACACTGAAGCTTTCTTT	CASRLGRATIMNTEAFF
TRBD1	15	NA	TRBV7-9	TRBJ1-2	TGTGCCAGCAGCTTAGCTGTGGACAGGGCCTATGGCTACACCTTC	CASSLAVDRAYGYTF
NA	13	NA	TRBV3-1/TRBV3-2	TRBJ2-1	TGTGCCAGCAGCCAAGCTAGATCCAATGAGCAGTTCTTC	CASSQARSNEQFF
TRBD1	13	NA	TRBV11-3	TRBJ1-1	TGTGCCAGCAGCTTAGAAGCAGGGGGCGCGGCTTTCTTT	CASSLEAGGAAFF
NA	14	NA	TRBV27	TRBJ2-1	TGTGCCAGCAGTTGGGACTTTCGGAACAATGAGCAGTTCTTC	CASSWDFRNNEQFF
NA	16	NA	TRBV3-1/TRBV3-2	TRBJ1-2	TGTGCCAGCAGCCAAGATCAGCGGGGGACCCTCTATGGCTACACCTTC	CASSQDQRGTLYGYTF
NA	14	once	TRBV5-1	TRBJ2-1	TGCGCCAGCAGCTTGGGGCCAGATTACAATGAGCAGTTCTTC	CASSLGPDYNEQFF
TRBD1	16	once	TRBV4-1	TRBJ1-6	TGCGCCAGCAGCCAAGATTGGGGGACAGTTAATTCACCCCTCCACTTT	CASSQDWGTVNSPLHF
NA	14	NA	TRBV5-1	TRBJ1-1	TGCGCCAGCAGCTTCAGGGCGGTTGGCACTGAAGCTTTCTTT	CASSFRAVGTEAFF
TRBD2	15	NA	TRBV5-1	TRBJ2-1	TGCGCCAGCAGCTTGCCGGGAGGGGCCTACAATGAGCAGTTCTTC	CASSLPGGAYNEQFF
NA	15	NA	TRBV12-5	TRBJ1-2	TGTGCTAGTGGTTTGGTACAGGGCAGGGAAAGTGGCTACACCTTC	CASGLVQGRESGYTF
TRBD1	14	NA	TRBV28	TRBJ2-7	TGTGCCAGCAGTTTATCCGGACAGGCCTACGAGCAGTACTTC	CASSLSGQAYEQYF
NA	15	NA	TRBV3-1/TRBV3-2	TRBJ1-3	TGTGCCAGCAGCCATCGACAGGTCTCTGGAAACACCATATATTTT	CASSHRQVSGNTIYF
TRBD1	18	NA	TRBV2	TRBJ1-5	TGTGCCAGCAGTGATCGGGACAGGGGGAAATCGGGCAATCAGCCCCAGCATTTT	CASSDRDRGKSGNQPQHF
NA	14	NA	TRBV5-1	TRBJ1-1	TGCGCCAGCAGCTTGGCCGGCGGTGGCACTGAAGCTTTCTTT	CASSLAGGGTEAFF
NA	13	NA	TRBV10-1	TRBJ2-1	TGCGCCAGCAGTTTGGGGGGGCTCAATGAGCAGTTCTTC	CASSLGGLNEQFF
TRBD1	15	NA	TRBV15	TRBJ1-2	TGTGCCACCAGCAGAGATGGGACAGGGGTTTATGGCTACACCTTC	CATSRDGTGVYGYTF